This T cell receptor (beta chain) was recovered during a study of blood T cell repertoires in COVID-19. The assay was immunoSEQ multiplex PCR, and TCRdb's table has in-frame clones only and misses some. The table has 200,000 or so clones, about 85% seen once. The source of this sequence is a man between 65 and 85 years old with active or convalescent COVID-19. The specimen sequenced was peripheral blood.

CDR3 sequence reads: CAWSGGGSTYNSPLHF. In nucleotides, the CDR3 is TGTGCCTGGAGCGGGGGTGGGAGTACCTATAATTCACCCCTCCACTTT. The V gene is TRBV30, the J gene TRBJ1-6, with a tentative D call TRBD1 (5 bases). Germline CDR1 and CDR2: GTSNPN and SVGIG (reference sequence). This CDR3 region has 16 residues. With 3 bases removed from V and 2 bases from J, the gap between germline ends came to 14 bases.